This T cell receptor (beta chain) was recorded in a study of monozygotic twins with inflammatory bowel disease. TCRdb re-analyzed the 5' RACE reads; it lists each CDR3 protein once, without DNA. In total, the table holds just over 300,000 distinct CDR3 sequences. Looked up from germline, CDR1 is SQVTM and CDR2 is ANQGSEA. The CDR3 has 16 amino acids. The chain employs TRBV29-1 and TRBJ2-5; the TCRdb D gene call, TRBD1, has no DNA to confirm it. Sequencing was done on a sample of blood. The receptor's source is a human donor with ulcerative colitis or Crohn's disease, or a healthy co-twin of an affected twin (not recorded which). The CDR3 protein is CSVEGSSDRGWETQYF.